Listed here are 29 T cell receptor beta chains from one sample, sequenced in a study of T cell responses to AZD1222 COVID-19 vaccine. Sequencing used immunoSEQ multiplex PCR; TCRdb keeps in-frame clones, though not all of them. Here the sample spans more than 95,000 clones, approximately 88% being singletons. The material was peripheral blood, obtained on day 0 of AZD1222 vaccination. Source of these receptors: an adult in good health.

The rearrangement joins TRBV30 to TRBJ2-1; TRBD2 might be the D (6 bases). Germline V gene data show CDR1 as GTSNPN and CDR2 as SVGIG (reference sequence). Trimming took 5 bases from V and 0 from J, leaving 14 bases between them. The CDR3 spans 15 residues. As DNA, the CDR3 is TGTGCCTGGGACTCCGCGGGGAGCTCCTACAATGAGCAGTTCTTC. This translates into CAWDSAGSSYNEQFF.

The chain links TRBV6-6 to TRBJ1-1; D is unclear. The germline V gene has CDR1 MNHNY and CDR2 SVGAGI (reference sequence). CDR3 length equals 13 residues. V lost 5 bases, J lost 1 base, and 8 bases lay in between. The CDR3 nucleotides are TGTGCCAGCAGTGGCGGGCGGAACACTGAAGCTTTCTTT. Amino acid sequence: CASSGGRNTEAFF.

The V call is TRBV6-6, the J call TRBJ2-3, with TRBD2 matching 11 bases. The CDR3 extends over 15 amino acids. Germline lookup yields CDR1 MNHNY and CDR2 SVGAGI (reference sequence). J was trimmed by 2 bases and V by 6 bases; bases with no gene match: 4. CDR3: CASRLAGVNTDTQYF. The CDR3 DNA is TGTGCCAGCAGACTAGCGGGGGTCAACACAGATACGCAGTATTTT.

V gene TRBV23-1 combines with J gene TRBJ1-3; TRBD1 matches at 8 bases. TRBV23-1 is annotated as an ORF whose role is uncertain. This CDR3 region has 16 residues. Unmatched junction bases numbered 5, after V lost 2 bases and J lost 2 bases. The chain's CDR3 is CASSQPQGATGNTIYF. CDR3 sequence (DNA): TGCGCCAGCAGTCAACCTCAGGGGGCAACTGGAAACACCATATATTTT.

CDR3: CAWRGARRETQYF. The CDR3 DNA sequence: TGTGCCTGGAGGGGGGCCAGGCGAGAGACCCAGTACTTC. V usage is TRBV30 and J usage is TRBJ2-5; a possible D gene is TRBD1 (6 bases). Germline CDR1 is GTSNPN and CDR2 is SVGIG (reference sequence). V dropped 3 bases and J dropped 4 bases, with 12 bases sitting between them. This CDR3 region has 13 residues.

The V call is TRBV7-8, the J call TRBJ1-4; no clear D. Germline-derived CDR1 and CDR2 are SGHVS and FQNEAQ. CDR3 length: 14 residues. Trimming took 3 bases from V and 7 from J, leaving 12 bases between them. The CDR3 is CASSLGSGFEKLFF. In DNA, the CDR3 is TGTGCCAGCAGCTTGGGAAGCGGATTTGAAAAACTGTTTTTT.

V gene TRBV6-6 combines with J gene TRBJ2-7; 12 bases fit TRBD2. Germline CDR1 MNHNY, CDR2 SVGAGI (reference sequence). There are 16 residues in the CDR3. V dropped 0 bases and J dropped 5; count of bases not matched to a gene: 5. The CDR3 DNA follows: TGTGCCAGCAGTTACTCGGCTAGCGGGAGGGCCGACGAGCAGTACTTC. The encoded protein is CASSYSASGRADEQYF.

The chain is built from TRBV6-5 and TRBJ2-1, with D hard to call. CDR3 length equals 12 residues. From germline, CDR1 is MNHEY and CDR2 SVGAGI. The V gene lost 6 bases and the J gene lost 9 bases, with 12 bases spanning the gap. The CDR3 sequence: CASSSRQVEQFF. The CDR3 DNA reads as TGTGCCAGCAGCTCCCGGCAGGTTGAGCAGTTCTTC.

J is TRBJ1-2 and V is TRBV30; D gene uncertain. V gave up 1 base and J gave up 4 bases, with 10 bases separating them. Germline CDR1 is GTSNPN and CDR2 is SVGIG (reference sequence). The CDR3 is 13 amino acids. The CDR3 coding sequence is TGTGCCTGGAGTGCCGGGGTAGTCTATGGCTACACCTTC. Translation gives CAWSAGVVYGYTF.

This clone has a handful of counts. The J gene is TRBJ2-2, the V gene TRBV12-2; the DNA was not used to check the table's D call, TRBD2. TRBV12-2 is a pseudogene locus. This CDR3 region has 16 residues. For the CDR3, the DNA is TGTGCAAGTCGCCCACGAGCGGGGGGACACACCGGGGAGCTGTTTTTT. It yields the protein CASRPRAGGHTGELFF.

V is TRBV9 and J is TRBJ2-4; D tentatively fits TRBD1 or TRBD2 (5 bases each). The V end lost 3 bases, the J end lost 8 bases, and 15 bases lay between the germline ends. The CDR3 totals 14 residues. Per germline, CDR1 SGDLS and CDR2 YYNGEE. Here the CDR3 DNA reads TGTGCCAGCAGCGGGGGGAGTGCCCATCACATTCAGTACTTC. This gives the protein CASSGGSAHHIQYF.

The CDR3 bases are TGTGCCAGCAGCCAACTGGGACCGGTAGAGACCCAGTACTTC. The encoded protein is CASSQLGPVETQYF. The chain links TRBV3-1 (or the pseudogene TRBV3-2) to TRBJ2-5; D tentatively reads TRBD1 or TRBD2 (5 bases each). V was pared by 2 bases and J by 4 bases, with 11 bases between. This CDR3 has 14 amino acids. Germline lookup yields CDR1 LGHDT and CDR2 YNNKEL (reference sequence).

The chain employs TRBV14 and TRBJ2-1, with a weak D call TRBD2 (5 bases). Germline-derived CDR1 and CDR2 are SGHDN and FVKESK. Deletions cut 2 bases from V and 6 bases from J, with 8 bases between. The CDR3 is made up of 13 amino acids. The CDR3 sequence: CASSQLEGNEQFF. CDR3 bases: TGTGCCAGCAGCCAATTAGAGGGCAATGAGCAGTTCTTC.

The chain joins TRBV2 to TRBJ2-7; D is perhaps TRBD2 (6 bases). CDR3 length: 11 amino acids. V gave up 11 bases and J gave up 0 bases, with 8 bases separating them. Looked up from germline, CDR1 is SNHLY and CDR2 is FYNNEI. CDR3 protein: CAGGFSYEQYF. The CDR3 nucleotides are TGTGCCGGGGGGTTCTCCTACGAGCAGTACTTC.

This chain joins TRBV5-1 and TRBJ2-3; D gene unclear. Trimming pared 0 bases from V and 4 bases from J, leaving 9 bases between. The V gene's germline CDR1 is SGHRS and CDR2 YFSETQ. The length of the CDR3 is 14 residues. The chain's CDR3 is CASSLVQVSDTQYF. The CDR3 nucleotides are TGCGCCAGCAGCTTGGTGCAGGTATCAGATACGCAGTATTTT.

The rearrangement uses TRBV28 and TRBJ2-3, with a tentative D call TRBD2 (6 bases). There are 13 residues in the CDR3. The germline V gene has CDR1 MDHEN and CDR2 SYDVKM. Trimming took off 3 bases at V and 3 bases at J, with 7 bases between the two ends. This chain's CDR3 is CASSLGGTDTQYF. The CDR3 DNA reads as TGTGCCAGCAGTTTGGGGGGTACAGATACGCAGTATTTT.

This sequence joins TRBV20-1 and TRBJ2-5, with D possibly matching TRBD1 (6 bases). The CDR3 contains 13 residues. Germline V gene lookup returns CDR1 DFQATT and CDR2 SNEGSKA (reference sequence). Trimming pared 3 bases from V and 4 bases from J, leaving 12 bases between. The CDR3 nucleotides read TGCAGTGCTAGTCGGCAGGGGATAGAGACCCAGTACTTC. It codes for CSASRQGIETQYF.

The rearrangement joins TRBV19 to TRBJ1-6, with a tentative D call TRBD1 (6 bases). This CDR3 has 14 amino acids. Trimming pared 3 bases from V and 7 bases from J, leaving 10 bases between. Germline assignment: CDR1 LNHDA and CDR2 SQIVND (reference sequence). The CDR3 spells CASSIQGRNSPLHF. The DNA for the CDR3 is TGTGCCAGTAGTATTCAGGGGAGGAATTCACCCCTCCACTTT.

This clone was seen just once. The chain uses TRBV14 and TRBJ1-2, with 12 bases fitting TRBD1. V lost 4 bases and J lost 5; bases outside the gene matches: 8. The CDR3 length is 16 residues. Germline loops: CDR1 SGHDN, CDR2 FVKESK. The CDR3 DNA follows: TGTGCCAGCAGCCCAACCGGGACAGGGGGCTGGTATGGCTACACCTTC. This codes for CASSPTGTGGWYGYTF.

The chain recombines TRBV13 with TRBJ1-3; a weak D match, TRBD1 (5 bases). The CDR3 length is 16 residues. Germline CDR1 reads PRHDT; CDR2 reads FYEKMQ (reference sequence). Trimming stripped 5 bases from V and 0 bases from J, with 14 bases between. DNA for the CDR3: TGTGCCAGCAGCGCCCGACAGTCCTACTCTGGAAACACCATATATTTT. Protein: CASSARQSYSGNTIYF.

The chain recombines TRBV5-1 with TRBJ1-1, with D hard to call. The V and J ends lost 0 bases and 3 bases respectively, with 9 bases between them. This CDR3 has 14 residues. The germline CDR1 and CDR2 sequences are SGHRS and YFSETQ. The CDR3 loop reads CASSLEVQDTEAFF. The CDR3 bases are TGCGCCAGCAGCTTGGAGGTGCAGGACACTGAAGCTTTCTTT.

The genes are TRBV14 and TRBJ1-5, with no clear D. Deletions cut 2 bases from V and 2 bases from J, with 13 bases between. Germline V lookup: CDR1 SGHDN, CDR2 FVKESK. CDR3 length: 16 amino acids. The DNA of the CDR3 is TGTGCCAGCAGCCAACCGGCGACAATTGGCAATCAGCCCCAGCATTTT. This codes for CASSQPATIGNQPQHF.

This sequence joins TRBV12-5 and TRBJ1-5, with D possibly TRBD1 on 5 matching bases. CDR1 is LGHNT, CDR2 FRNRAP, per germline. V was trimmed by 7 bases and J by 7 bases, leaving 17 bases between them. CDR3 size: 14 residues. The CDR3 loop is CASASGGGRQPQHF. The DNA of the CDR3 is TGTGCTAGTGCTAGCGGGGGGGGGAGACAGCCCCAGCATTTT.

The rearrangement uses TRBV20-1 and TRBJ2-7; D may be TRBD1 (6 bases). Germline V CDR1 and CDR2: DFQATT, SNEGSKA (reference sequence). The CDR3 length is 11 residues. Deletions cut 7 bases from V and 6 bases from J, with 13 bases between. This CDR3 reads CSGDTESEQYF. DNA of the CDR3: TGCAGTGGGGACACTGAGAGCGAGCAGTACTTC.

The chain is built from TRBV5-1 and TRBJ2-2, with TRBD1 matching 7 bases. The CDR3 is made up of 15 amino acids. The germline gives CDR1 SGHRS, CDR2 YFSETQ. The V and J ends lost 3 bases and 5 bases, in that order; junction bases with no gene match: 7. CDR3 residues: CASSSRTGGTGELFF. CDR3 DNA: TGCGCCAGCAGCTCCAGGACAGGTGGGACCGGGGAGCTGTTTTTT.

This clone showed up many times. The CDR3 loop reads CASSLTSGDTEAFF. The CDR3 coding sequence is TGTGCCAGCAGCTTAACTTCCGGGGACACTGAAGCTTTCTTT. The J gene is TRBJ1-1, the V gene TRBV7-3; D remains unclear. In germline, CDR1 is SGHTA, CDR2 FQGTGA. Trimming cost V 0 bases and J 3 bases, with 8 bases left between them. The CDR3 runs to 14 residues. Variable domain in full (rest from reference TRBV7-3 and TRBJ1-1): GAGVSQTPSNKVTEKGKYVELRCDPISGHTALYWYRQSLGQGPEFLIYFQGTGAADDSGLPNDRFFAVRPEGSVSTLKIQRTERGDSAVYLCASSLTSGDTEAFFGQGTRLTVV.

The chain recombines TRBV28 with TRBJ1-4; maybe TRBD1 (5 bases). This CDR3 is built from 14 residues. V was trimmed by 4 bases and J by 7 bases, leaving 13 bases between them. The germline V gene has CDR1 MDHEN and CDR2 SYDVKM. This chain's CDR3 is CASSSGQGGEKLFF. The CDR3, as DNA: TGTGCCAGCAGTTCAGGGCAGGGAGGTGAAAAACTGTTTTTT.

This CDR3 is CASSVGSGSLGSGELFF. The DNA for the CDR3 is TGTGCCAGCAGCGTAGGGAGCGGGAGCCTTGGTAGCGGGGAGCTGTTTTTT. This sequence joins TRBV9 and TRBJ2-2, with 8 bases lining up with TRBD2. Germline CDR1 and CDR2: SGDLS and YYNGEE. This CDR3 comprises 17 residues. The junction had 11 bases not matched to a gene; V was cut back by 0 bases and J by 7 bases. Filled out from reference TRBV9 and TRBJ2-2, the complete variable domain reads DSGVTQTPKHLITATGQRVTLRCSPRSGDLSVYWYQQSLDQGLQFLIQYYNGEERAKGNILERFSAQQFPDLHSELNLSSLELGDSALYFCASSVGSGSLGSGELFFGEGSRLTVL.

The chain links TRBV5-1 to TRBJ1-3; TRBD1 aligns across 7 bases. Germline trimming cut 3 bases from V and 5 bases from J; bases unmatched to any gene: 14. The CDR3 sequence is 17 residues long. Germline CDR1 reads SGHRS; CDR2 reads YFSETQ. CDR3 nucleotides: TGCGCCAGCAGCTCGGGACAGTGGGGGAGAGCCAGAAACACCATATATTTT. Translation gives CASSSGQWGRARNTIYF.